The clone carrying this T cell receptor beta chain showed up many times. Tregs were sorted as CD4+CD25+CD127-/low cells. The CDR3 is 13 residues long. V was trimmed by 0 bases and J by 5 bases, leaving 10 bases between them. Germline lookup yields CDR1 SQVTM and CDR2 ANQGSEA. MiXCR was run by TCRdb on the 5' RACE reads, yielding one entry per CDR3 protein. The repertoire holds 55,000 or so distinct CDR3 sequences, with around 21% as singletons. The sequenced sample consisted of tumor-infiltrating Tregs sorted from the breast tumor. This TCR derives from a female donor with breast cancer. The chain carries TRBV29-1 and TRBJ1-2; D unclear. CDR3 DNA: TGCAGCGTTGAAGATAGAGGGCAGTATGGCTACACCTTC. This encodes CSVEDRGQYGYTF.